The 5 T cell receptor beta chains below all came from one sample that was sequenced in a study of T-cell memory formation after mild COVID-19. TCRdb processed the 5' RACE reads anew with MiXCR; each CDR3 protein has one entry. The data show about 190,000 distinct CDR3 sequences, under 30% seen once. Specimen: PBMCs or a T cell subset sorted from them (not recorded which). These TCRs come from an adult woman who had mild COVID-19 (a few samples of this study predate the infection). Cell type and time point are not known.

V usage is TRBV7-9 and J usage is TRBJ2-1, with TRBD1 identical over 11 bases. CDR3 length: 16 amino acids. V shed 4 bases and J 6 bases; nucleotides not matched to a gene: 8. Germline lookup yields CDR1 SEHNR and CDR2 FQNEAQ (reference sequence). CDR3: CASSSLTGTGGNEQFF. The CDR3 coding sequence is TGTGCCAGCAGCTCGTTGACCGGGACAGGGGGCAATGAGCAGTTCTTC.

This clonotype was counted a few times. This sequence joins TRBV18 and TRBJ2-7, with D perhaps given as TRBD1 or TRBD2 (5 bases each). From germline, CDR1 is KGHSH and CDR2 LQKENI. The CDR3 totals 15 residues. The ends were cut back, 6 bases at V and 4 bases at J, with 19 bases in the middle. Here the CDR3 reads CASSNIGTDLYEQYF. The CDR3 bases are TGTGCCAGCTCCAACATCGGGACGGATCTATACGAGCAGTACTTC.

The V and J genes are TRBV4-1 and TRBJ2-7, with D hard to call. Germline V gene data show CDR1 as MGHRA and CDR2 as YSYEKL. The germline V and J ends were trimmed by 0 bases and 1 base, with 13 bases remaining between them. This CDR3 has 16 residues. The CDR3 bases are TGCGCCAGCAGCCAAGATCCGCGCGTTCGGTCCTACGAGCAGTACTTC. The encoded protein is CASSQDPRVRSYEQYF.

V gene TRBV7-3 combines with J gene TRBJ2-3; 8 nucleotides line up with TRBD2. The junction had 7 bases not matched to a gene; V was cut back by 4 bases and J by 7 bases. CDR1 is SGHTA and CDR2 is FQGTGA in the germline V gene. The CDR3 extends over 14 amino acids. The DNA for the CDR3 is TGTGCCAGCAGCTCTAGCGGGCCCCCGAATACGCAGTATTTT. It encodes CASSSSGPPNTQYF.

This clonotype has just a few counts. The rearrangement joins TRBV7-2 to TRBJ2-3; 8 bases fit TRBD1. In germline, CDR1 is SGHTA, CDR2 FQGNSA. V was clipped by 5 bases and J by 0 bases; unmatched bases: 7. The length of the CDR3 is 16 residues. Here the CDR3 DNA reads TGTGCCAGCAGCCCGCAGGGGGCGCGTAGCACAGATACGCAGTATTTT. Protein sequence: CASSPQGARSTDTQYF.